The clone carrying this T cell receptor (beta chain) came up many times. Its target is not known. These data are taken from a study of T cells after posttransplantation cyclophosphamide. Regarding the study as a whole: TRB clonality was highly associated with recipient CMV seropositivity and reactivation. Blood and skin or GI T cell repertoires showed limited TRB overlap.

Data came from immunoSEQ multiplex PCR; TCRdb stores just in-frame clones and leaves some out. The sample was found to contain tens of thousands of clones, and every one recurs. V lost 6 bases, J lost 0 bases, and 8 bases lay in between. CDR3 length equals 13 residues. The V gene's germline CDR1 is MNHNS and CDR2 SASEGT. The rearrangement links TRBV6-1 to TRBJ1-1; D is possibly TRBD1 (5 bases). Sequences were obtained from PBMCs. The TCR was taken from a middle-aged man in good health, CMV-negative, and a related stem cell transplant donor. CDR3 DNA sequence: TGTGCCAGCAGGGACAACTTGAACACTGAAGCTTTCTTT. It is translated as CASRDNLNTEAFF.